Listed below are T cell receptor beta chains from one sample, sequenced in a study of neurological immune-mediated disorders. TCRdb re-called the 5' RACE reads with MiXCR, one entry per CDR3 protein. The sample yields tens of thousands of distinct CDR3 sequences, about 3.2% seen once. The sample taken for sequencing was PBMCs. Receptor source: a woman aged 60 to 75 with multiple sclerosis. Each CDR3 is given with its conserved first and last residue. A D gene is named only where the DNA matches it firmly. Clone size is shown for a subset of rows, as once, few, many or a class of expanded clone.

>many|TRBD1|TRBJ1-1|TRBV15
TGTGCCACCACCGGGGACAGGTCGCAAAGCACTGAAGCTTTCTTT
CATTGDRSQSTEAFF
>many|.|TRBJ1-1|TRBV12-3/TRBV12-4
TGTGCCAGCAGTTTCGCGGGGGTCCAAGCTTTCTTT
CASSFAGVQAFF
>many|.|TRBJ2-2|TRBV6-5
TGTGCCACCACTCTCGGGGCCCCCGGGGAGCTGTTTTTT
CATTLGAPGELFF
>many|TRBD2|TRBJ2-3|TRBV5-6
TGTGCCAGCAGCTTGAATCGGATAGCGGGGGGGTCAGATACGCAGTATTTT
CASSLNRIAGGSDTQYF
>many|TRBD2|TRBJ2-1|TRBV5-5
TGTGCCAGCAGCTTGGGACTAGCGGATTACAATGAGCAGTTCTTC
CASSLGLADYNEQFF
>few|.|TRBJ2-5|TRBV5-1
TGCGCCAGCAGCTTGGGCTTGTACCAGGCCCTAAACCAAGAGACCCAGTACTTC
CASSLGLYQALNQETQYF
>many|.|TRBJ2-3|TRBV5-1
TGCGCCAGCAGCTTGAAGGGCCCAGATACGCAGTATTTT
CASSLKGPDTQYF
>many|TRBD1|TRBJ1-1|TRBV20-1
TGCAGTGCTAGGAAAGGGGGCAAGAACACTGAAGCTTTCTTT
CSARKGGKNTEAFF
>many|TRBD1|TRBJ1-5|TRBV6-5
TGTGCCAGCAGTTCCCGGGACAGTGGCAATCAGCCCCAGCATTTT
CASSSRDSGNQPQHF
>many|.|TRBJ2-7|TRBV20-1
TGCAGTGCCAGCAAGGCAGGATCCGGATCCTACGAGCAGTACTTC
CSASKAGSGSYEQYF
>many|.|TRBJ2-7|TRBV20-1
TGCAGTGCTAGATCCCCTAAATACGAGCAGTACTTC
CSARSPKYEQYF
>many|.|TRBJ1-5|TRBV3-1
TGTGCCAGCAGCCGCTCCGGGAGTCATCAGCCCCAGCATTTT
CASSRSGSHQPQHF
>.|TRBD1|TRBJ2-1|TRBV3-1
TGTGCCAGCAGCCAGGGACAGATCAATGAGCAGTTCTTC
CASSQGQINEQFF
>many|TRBD1|TRBJ1-1|TRBV27
TGTGCCAGCAATCCTCCGGGACAGTTGAACACTGAAGCTTTCTTT
CASNPPGQLNTEAFF
>many|.|TRBJ2-2|TRBV19
TGTGCCAGTAGTATCTTAGGGACCCTCAACGGGGAGCTGTTTTTT
CASSILGTLNGELFF
>many|.|TRBJ2-7|TRBV14
TGTGCCAGCAGCCAAGGGTCTGGGTCCTTTTACGAGCAGTACTTC
CASSQGSGSFYEQYF
>many|.|TRBJ2-1|TRBV6-5
TGTGCCAGCAGTTACGATGGAAATAGTTACAATGAGCAGTTCTTC
CASSYDGNSYNEQFF
>many|.|TRBJ2-7|TRBV11-2
TGTGCCAGCAGCGCCTTTGGCTACGAGCAGTACTTC
CASSAFGYEQYF
>once|.|TRBJ1-1|TRBV6-1
TGTGCCGGAGGGCAGGGGTTGGGGAACACTGCAGCTTTCTTT
CAGGQGLGNTAAFF
>many|TRBD1|TRBJ2-7|TRBV29-1
TGCAGCGTTGAGAAGGGGACAGGGGGCGTCTACGAGCAGTACTTC
CSVEKGTGGVYEQYF
>many|TRBD1|TRBJ2-2|TRBV5-1
TGCGCCAGCAGCTTGGTGACAGGGTTAGGAACCGGGGAGCTGTTTTTT
CASSLVTGLGTGELFF
>many|.|TRBJ2-3|TRBV7-2
TGTGCCAGCAGCTTAGCTGCGGGACACCTGACAGATACGCAGTATTTT
CASSLAAGHLTDTQYF
>many|.|TRBJ2-6|TRBV12-3/TRBV12-4
TGTGCCAGCAGTTTATTGGTTGTGGACTCTGGGGCCAACGTCCTGACTTTC
CASSLLVVDSGANVLTF
>many|.|TRBJ1-3|TRBV11-1
TGTGCCAGCAGCGTGGGGCTCTCTGGAAACACCATATATTTT
CASSVGLSGNTIYF
>many|.|TRBJ2-7|TRBV5-1
TGCGCCAGCAGCTTGGACGGCTACGAGCAGTACTTC
CASSLDGYEQYF
>many|TRBD1|TRBJ1-3|TRBV20-1
TGCAGTGCAAGCCCCGGGACAGGGGGCGGAAAAAACATATATTTT
CSASPGTGGGKNIYF
>many|.|TRBJ2-3|TRBV12-3/TRBV12-4
TGTGCCAGCAGACCCGGGACACCGCCTCCCACAGATACGCAGTATTTT
CASRPGTPPPTDTQYF
>many|.|TRBJ1-4|TRBV5-1
TGCGCCAGCAGCTACCAGACAGGCAAGGCAACTAATGAAAAACTGTTTTTT
CASSYQTGKATNEKLFF
>many|.|TRBJ2-4|TRBV5-1
TGCGCCAGCAGCTTGGCGCAGGGACAACTAGCCAAAAACATTCAGTACTTC
CASSLAQGQLAKNIQYF
>many|.|TRBJ2-7|TRBV5-1
TGCGCCAGCAGCTTGGGACCGTCCAACGAGCAGTACTTC
CASSLGPSNEQYF
>many|TRBD1|TRBJ2-7|TRBV5-4
TGTGCCAGCAGGTCGGGGACAGGGGGCCGGGAGCAGTACTTC
CASRSGTGGREQYF